The clone carrying this T cell receptor beta chain was seen ten or more times. Germline V gene lookup returns CDR1 SEHNR and CDR2 FQNEAQ (reference sequence). The CDR3 totals 16 residues. The junction had 8 bases not matched to a gene; V was cut back by 4 bases and J by 2 bases. TCRs underwent 20 PCR cycles of amplification with a constant-region primer and V-primer adapter. Amplification (by in vitro transcription) was performed on isolated mRNA. TCRdb re-analysed the reads in MiXCR, keeping a single row per CDR3 protein. The table has under 60,000 distinct CDR3 sequences, approximately 12% seen once; the top ten hold about 6.2%. Stated time point: before trial treatment. The record originates from a study of low-dose radiotherapy and immunotherapy resistance in tumors. Study context: With fractions of 0.5 Gy given every 2 weeks, Cohort 1 accumulated a total of 6.5 Gy. Individuals in Cohort 2 had 1 Gy per fraction every two weeks, adding up to 13 Gy over 26 weeks. Aspirin was taken orally at 300 mg daily by patients, and this continued for four cycles from cycle 1 day 1.

The sample was PBMCs, taken before treatment. This receptor was taken from a female donor with ovarian cancer. The J gene is TRBJ2-5, the V gene TRBV7-9; 9 nucleotides align to TRBD1. CDR3 coding DNA: TGTGCCAGCAGCTCCTCGGACAGGGGACCACAAGAGACCCAGTACTTC. It encodes CASSSSDRGPQETQYF.